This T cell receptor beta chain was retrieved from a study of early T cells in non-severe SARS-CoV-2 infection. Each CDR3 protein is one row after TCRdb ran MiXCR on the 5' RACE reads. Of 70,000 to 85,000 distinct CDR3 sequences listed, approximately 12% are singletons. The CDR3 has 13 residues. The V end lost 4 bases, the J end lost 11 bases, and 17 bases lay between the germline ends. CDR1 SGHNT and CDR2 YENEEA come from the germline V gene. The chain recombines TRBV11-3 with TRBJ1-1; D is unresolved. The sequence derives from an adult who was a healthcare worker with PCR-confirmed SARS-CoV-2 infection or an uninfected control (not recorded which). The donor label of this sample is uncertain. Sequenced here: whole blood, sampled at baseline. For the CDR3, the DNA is TGTGCCAGCAGCTCCCCGACCCGCGGGAGGGCTTTCTTT. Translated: CASSSPTRGRAFF.